The 3 T cell receptor beta chains presented below share a single source sample, sequenced in a study of shared T cell receptors in the human thymus. Sequencing was performed with immunoSEQ multiplex PCR; in TCRdb, only in-frame clones are kept and a portion is missing. The sample has approximately 730,000 clones, approximately 85% seen once. The same data also contributed to another study, on human thymus T cells.

The sample was thymocytes. These receptors all come from a girl under three years old with a congenital heart defect.

The chain has TRBV7-8 and TRBJ2-3; TRBD1 agrees at 7 bases. V was clipped by 5 bases and J by 1 base; unmatched bases: 6. The CDR3 is made up of 15 amino acids. Germline CDR1 is SGHVS and CDR2 is FQNEAQ. The CDR3 loop is CASSLTGDGTDTQYF. For the CDR3, the DNA is TGTGCCAGCAGCCTCACAGGGGATGGCACAGATACGCAGTATTTT.

The V call is TRBV7-2, the J call TRBJ2-7, with 16 nucleotides matching TRBD2. The CDR3 sequence is 15 residues long. CDR1 and CDR2 from the germline V gene are SGHTA and FQGNSA. V shed 5 bases, J shed 6 bases, and the junction held 4 bases outside the gene matches. CDR3 sequence reads: CASSPGTSGGVEQYF. The DNA of the CDR3 is TGTGCCAGCAGCCCGGGGACTAGCGGGGGGGTCGAGCAGTACTTC.

The chain links TRBV10-3 to TRBJ1-1; perhaps TRBD1 as D (6 bases). The ends were cut back, 1 base at V and 8 bases at J, with 17 bases in the middle. Germline CDR1 ENHRY, CDR2 SYGVKD. This CDR3 contains 15 residues. CDR3 bases: TGTGCCATCAGTGAGTACGGGGGGCGAGGTTCAGAAGCTTTCTTT. It codes for CAISEYGGRGSEAFF.